The 11 T cell receptor beta chains presented below share a single source sample, sequenced in a study of molecular identifiers for immune sequencing clone quantification. TCRdb redid the calling of the PCR reads with MiXCR, one entry per CDR3 protein. The sample has 60,000 to 70,000 distinct CDR3 sequences; less than 20% are singletons. The sequenced sample was naive CD8+ T cells from blood, with Jurkat cell RNA spiked in. Subset reported: FACS-sorted CD8+CD4-CCR7+CD45RA+ naive T cells. Source of these receptors: a human donor in good health. Some libraries in this study had Jurkat cell RNA spiked in.

This clonotype has a handful of counts. The V call is TRBV6-5, the J call TRBJ2-7, with 10 bases lining up with TRBD2. The CDR3 consists of 14 residues. V shed 5 bases and J 4 bases; nucleotides not matched to a gene: 5. Germline V gene lookup returns CDR1 MNHEY and CDR2 SVGAGI. The CDR3: CASSLAGAIYEQYF. The CDR3 bases are TGTGCCAGCAGTCTAGCGGGAGCGATTTACGAGCAGTACTTC.

Turning to this clonotype: At one end, the junction sequence differs from germline, possibly due to a read error. The chain couples TRBV19 to TRBJ2-1; D may be TRBD2 (6 bases). Germline V lookup: CDR1 LNHDA, CDR2 SQIVND (reference sequence). CDR3 size: 15 residues. As DNA, the CDR3 is TGTGCCAGTCGTATGGCGGCTAGCGCCTACAATGAGCAGTTCTTC. Residues: CASRMAASAYNEQFF.

This clonotype was observed at least ten times. The V call is TRBV27, the J call TRBJ1-2; D call uncertain. The CDR3 is 14 amino acids. Looked up from germline, CDR1 is MNHEY and CDR2 is SMNVEV (reference sequence). V was cut by 5 bases and J by 4 bases, with 14 bases left in between. CDR3 sequence (DNA): TGTGCCAGCAGTCGTACAGCGACTTTCTATGGCTACACCTTC. Its protein is CASSRTATFYGYTF.

This clonotype has ten or more counts. The chain combines TRBV20-1 with TRBJ2-4; TRBD1 matches at 8 bases. The germline CDR1 and CDR2 sequences are DFQATT and SNEGSKA (reference sequence). V was clipped by 6 bases and J by 8 bases; unmatched bases: 15. The CDR3 is 15 amino acids. In DNA form, the CDR3 reads TGCAGTGCCTTAAACCCGGACAGGGAGTGGCACATTCAGTACTTC. Amino acids: CSALNPDREWHIQYF.

This clonotype was recorded many times. The chain uses TRBV7-9 and TRBJ2-2; 14 bases line up with TRBD2. The germline V gene has CDR1 SEHNR and CDR2 FQNEAQ (reference sequence). The CDR3 has 22 residues. The ends lost 5 bases at V and 6 bases at J; junction bases unmatched: 23. For the CDR3, the DNA is TGTGCCAGCAGCGGGAAGGAAACGAAGGAAACGGGACTAGCGGGAGACCCCGGGGAGCTGTTTTTT. Translated, it gives CASSGKETKETGLAGDPGELFF. Drawing the rest from reference TRBV7-9 and TRBJ2-2, the complete variable domain is DTGVSQNPRHKITKRGQNVTFRCDPISEHNRLYWYRQTLGQGPEFLTYFQNEAQLEKSRLLSDRFSAERPKGSFSTLEIQRTEQGDSAMYLCASSGKETKETGLAGDPGELFFGEGSRLTVL.

Of note for this clonotype: A much larger clone lies one base from this, so it may be a read error. The genes are TRBV29-1 and TRBJ2-7, with 9 bases that match TRBD2. This CDR3 comprises 14 residues. From germline, CDR1 is SQVTM and CDR2 ANQGSEA. The CDR3 sequence: CCVFVAGVSYEQYF. Written as DNA, the CDR3 is TGCTGCGTTTTTGTAGCGGGAGTAAGCTACGAGCAGTACTTC.

The table lists this clonotype with many counts. The J gene is TRBJ1-2, the V gene TRBV3-1, with D possibly matching TRBD1 (6 bases). Trimming took off 4 bases at V and 5 bases at J, with 11 bases between the two ends. The V gene's germline CDR1 is LGHDT and CDR2 YNNKEL (reference sequence). The CDR3 is 13 residues long. CDR3 amino acids: CASSPPDSYGYTF. For the CDR3, the DNA is TGTGCCAGCAGCCCCCCGGACAGTTATGGCTACACCTTC.

The sample holds many counts of this clonotype. The gene calls are TRBV29-1 and TRBJ2-7; D might be TRBD2 (5 bases). Germline values: CDR1 SQVTM, CDR2 ANQGSEA. V lost 0 bases and J 5 bases, leaving 17 bases between the germline ends. CDR3 length: 15 amino acids. The CDR3 coding sequence is TGCAGCGTTGAAGAGGTTTCCGAGGTCGGGGACGAGCAGTACTTC. Protein: CSVEEVSEVGDEQYF.

This clonotype has only a few counts. Written as DNA, the CDR3 is TGTGCCAGCAGCTCCACCTCACCGGGACTAGCGGGAGTATTCTACAATGAGCAGTTCTTC. It yields the protein CASSSTSPGLAGVFYNEQFF. This chain uses TRBV7-9 with TRBJ2-1; 14 bases agree with TRBD2. J gave up 3 bases and V 4 bases, and 14 bases lay outside the gene matches. The CDR3 is 20 residues long. Germline V gene data show CDR1 as SEHNR and CDR2 as FQNEAQ (reference sequence).

This clonotype was picked up many times. This sequence joins TRBV7-6 and TRBJ2-7; D gene ambiguous. Germline CDR1 and CDR2: SGHVS and FNYEAQ. The CDR3 totals 12 residues. The V end lost 5 bases, the J end lost 4 bases, and 9 bases lay between the germline ends. CDR3 sequence: CASSGERYEQYF. The CDR3 DNA sequence: TGTGCCAGCAGCGGCGAGAGGTACGAGCAGTACTTC.

J is TRBJ2-1 and V is TRBV13; a weak D match, TRBD2 (6 bases). From germline, CDR1 is PRHDT and CDR2 FYEKMQ (reference sequence). V lost 4 bases and J 7 bases, leaving 20 bases between the germline ends. The CDR3 consists of 16 residues. The DNA for the CDR3 is TGTGCCAGCAGCTCTAGCTCGGGACTGGGGTGGAATGAGCAGTTCTTC. As protein: CASSSSSGLGWNEQFF.